These 2 T cell receptor beta chains share one sample of origin, sequenced in a study of human T cells and chemical hapten exposure. TCRdb recomputed calls from the RACE reads with MiXCR, one row per CDR3 protein. The sample contains more than 300,000 distinct CDR3 sequences, 4.5% to 7% of which appear only once. The sample's time point: pre-sensitization, week 0. Treatment denoted: therapeutic diphenylcyclopropenone sensitization with weekly scalp DPC. Sequencing was performed on whole blood, taken in connection with sensitization to the hapten diphenylcyclopropenone (DPC). The receptors originated from a woman between 18 and 29 years old with alopecia areata. Some clones in this sample may be carry-over from other donors' samples.

The sample holds many counts of this clonotype. The rearrangement joins TRBV6-4 to TRBJ2-1, with D possibly TRBD2 on 6 matching bases. V lost 6 bases to trimming and J lost 2 bases, with 17 bases between them. The CDR3 contains 16 residues. Germline CDR1 MRHNA, CDR2 SNTAGT. In nucleotides, the CDR3 is TGTGCCAGCAGCCCCCGCCCTGCGGGGACCTACAATGAGCAGTTCTTC. It specifies CASSPRPAGTYNEQFF.

This clonotype turned up a few times. The rearrangement joins TRBV6-2 or TRBV6-3 to TRBJ2-5; perhaps TRBD2 as D (6 bases). This CDR3 region has 17 residues. Germline CDR1 reads MNHEY; CDR2 reads SVGEGT. V lost 0 bases and J 5 bases, leaving 19 bases between the germline ends. DNA of the CDR3: TGTGCCAGCAGTTACTCCCTATCGTCGGGGGACGAGGAGACCCAGTACTTC. Residues: CASSYSLSSGDEETQYF.